The 21 T cell receptor beta chains below all came from one sample that was sequenced in a study of shared T cell receptors in the human thymus. Method: immunoSEQ multiplex PCR; TCRdb's copy keeps in-frame clones and lacks some. The sample includes 450,000 to 650,000 clones, around 78% of them seen just once. These records were also assigned to another study, of human thymus T cells.

Sequenced: thymocytes. These receptors were collected from a boy in the first two years of life with a congenital heart defect.

The chain couples TRBV10-1 to TRBJ2-7; 7 bases fit TRBD1. The CDR3 is 15 amino acids. Germline V gene sequence: CDR1 WNHNN, CDR2 SYGVQD (reference sequence). Losses at the gene ends were 2 bases for V and 3 bases for J; bases not matched to a gene: 7. In DNA form, the CDR3 reads TGCGCCAGCAGTGAGAGGGGGCGATCTCTCTACGAGCAGTACTTC. Residues: CASSERGRSLYEQYF.

This clone was seen once. The rearrangement links TRBV28 to TRBJ1-1, with D possibly being TRBD1 (5 bases). The CDR3 is 12 amino acids. Germline V gene data show CDR1 as MDHEN and CDR2 as SYDVKM. V lost 6 bases and J lost 6, with 11 bases in between. The CDR3 protein is CASSPGHAEAFF. CDR3 nucleotides: TGTGCCAGCAGCCCAGGGCACGCTGAAGCTTTCTTT.

The chain has TRBV19 and TRBJ1-2, with 8 bases aligning to TRBD1. J gave up 11 bases and V 4 bases, and 6 bases lay outside the gene matches. Germline V gives CDR1 LNHDA, CDR2 SQIVND (reference sequence). The CDR3 sequence is 12 residues long. The CDR3 DNA reads as TGTGCCAGTAGTAGGGGACAGGCGGGGTACACCTTC. Protein product: CASSRGQAGYTF.

This clone showed up just a few times. This chain joins TRBV14 and TRBJ2-1; D perhaps matches TRBD1 (6 bases). The CDR3 spans 15 residues. Germline V lookup: CDR1 SGHDN, CDR2 FVKESK. V dropped 4 bases and J dropped 0 bases, with 10 bases sitting between them. CDR3 sequence reads: CASSRTESSYNEQFF. As DNA, the CDR3 is TGTGCCAGCAGCCGGACAGAGAGCTCCTACAATGAGCAGTTCTTC.

Only a few counts were recorded for this clone. Other DNA sequences in the sample encode the same CDR3. The rearrangement uses TRBV5-6 and TRBJ2-7; D is unclear. Germline V gene lookup returns CDR1 SGHDT and CDR2 YYEEEE. V lost 2 bases, J lost 4 bases, and 7 bases lay in between. This CDR3 has 12 residues. The chain's CDR3 is CASSFGDYEQYF. CDR3 nucleotides: TGTGCCAGCAGCTTCGGAGATTACGAGCAGTACTTC.

The chain joins TRBV7-9 to TRBJ2-2; TRBD2 matches 11 bases. The V and J ends lost 3 bases and 8 bases, in that order; junction bases with no gene match: 2. The CDR3 consists of 14 residues. Germline V CDR1 and CDR2: SEHNR, FQNEAQ (reference sequence). The CDR3 DNA reads TGTGCCAGCAGCTTGGGACTAGCGGATGGGGAGCTGTTTTTT. Protein product: CASSLGLADGELFF.

V gene TRBV4-1 combines with J gene TRBJ1-5; no clear D. The V end lost 0 bases, the J end lost 3 bases, and 9 bases lay between the germline ends. Germline V gene data show CDR1 as MGHRA and CDR2 as YSYEKL. The CDR3 has 15 residues. This CDR3 is CASSQDRTLNQPQHF. The CDR3 DNA is TGCGCCAGCAGCCAAGATCGGACTCTCAATCAGCCCCAGCATTTT.

The chain links TRBV2 to TRBJ2-7; 9 bases are a match to TRBD1. Germline values: CDR1 SNHLY, CDR2 FYNNEI. The CDR3 runs to 14 residues. Trimming cost V 7 bases and J 2 bases; bases outside gene matches: 6. The CDR3 sequence: CASIYRGLPYEQYF. The CDR3 nucleotides read TGTGCCAGCATCTACAGGGGGCTTCCCTACGAGCAGTACTTC.

The chain uses TRBV7-2 and TRBJ2-7; D call uncertain. The CDR3 consists of 15 residues. Germline V gives CDR1 SGHTA, CDR2 FQGNSA. The germline V and J ends were trimmed by 1 base and 0 bases, with 10 bases remaining between them. CDR3 in amino acids: CASSLGGSVSYEQYF. Written as DNA, the CDR3 is TGTGCCAGCAGCTTAGGAGGTTCGGTCTCCTACGAGCAGTACTTC.

This sequence joins TRBV6-1 and TRBJ2-7; TRBD2 matches 8 bases. V lost 1 base, J lost 6 bases, and 5 bases stayed unmatched. Germline assignment: CDR1 MNHNS and CDR2 SASEGT. This CDR3 has 14 amino acids. CDR3 sequence reads: CASSEVGLAPEQYF. CDR3 nucleotide sequence: TGTGCCAGCAGTGAAGTAGGACTAGCACCCGAGCAGTACTTC.

The CDR3 DNA sequence: TGTGCCAGCAGACTAGCTAGCTCTGGGGCCAACGTCCTGACTTTC. As protein: CASRLASSGANVLTF. The chain links TRBV27 to TRBJ2-6; tentatively, D is TRBD2 (6 bases). The V end was cut by 6 bases, the J end by 0 bases, with 9 bases between. The CDR3 runs to 15 residues. In germline, CDR1 is MNHEY, CDR2 SMNVEV (reference sequence).

This chain joins TRBV7-9 and TRBJ2-2; 10 bases are shared with TRBD2. Germline V gene lookup returns CDR1 SEHNR and CDR2 FQNEAQ (reference sequence). Trimming cost V 5 bases and J 3 bases; bases outside gene matches: 6. This CDR3 spans 16 amino acids. CDR3 residues: CASSASGRADTGELFF. The CDR3 nucleotides read TGTGCCAGCAGCGCAAGCGGGAGGGCCGACACCGGGGAGCTGTTTTTT.

The chain is built from TRBV2 and TRBJ1-2; D call uncertain. The CDR3 has 14 amino acids. The germline V and J ends were trimmed by 5 bases and 5 bases, with 15 bases remaining between them. Germline lookup yields CDR1 SNHLY and CDR2 FYNNEI. The CDR3 loop reads CASSSVRFPYGYTF. Written as DNA, the CDR3 is TGTGCCAGCAGTTCCGTCAGGTTTCCTTATGGCTACACCTTC.

The chain is built from TRBV2 and TRBJ2-7; 11 bases fit TRBD1. Losses at the gene ends were 2 bases for V and 7 bases for J; bases not matched to a gene: 16. Germline CDR1 is SNHLY and CDR2 is FYNNEI. This CDR3 is built from 18 residues. The CDR3 sequence is CASSEPPTRGQGAGEQYF. The CDR3 nucleotides read TGTGCCAGCAGTGAACCCCCGACTAGAGGACAGGGGGCAGGAGAGCAGTACTTC.

The chain employs TRBV29-1 and TRBJ1-4, with D possibly TRBD1 on 6 matching bases. The V gene's germline CDR1 is SQVTM and CDR2 ANQGSEA. CDR3 length: 15 residues. V lost 4 bases to trimming and J lost 0 bases, with 12 bases between them. Here the CDR3 reads CSVAGADATNEKLFF. The CDR3 nucleotides are TGCAGCGTTGCAGGGGCAGATGCAACTAATGAAAAACTGTTTTTT.

The V call is TRBV5-5, the J call TRBJ2-7; TRBD1 agrees at 8 bases. J was trimmed by 0 bases and V by 0 bases; bases with no gene match: 5. The germline CDR1 and CDR2 sequences are SGHKS and YYEKEE (reference sequence). The CDR3 is made up of 16 amino acids. The CDR3 reads CASSLAGTGGSYEQYF. CDR3 DNA sequence: TGTGCCAGCAGCTTGGCCGGGACAGGCGGCTCCTACGAGCAGTACTTC.

This chain's CDR3 is CASSHGQPYGYTF. The CDR3 DNA reads TGTGCCAGCAGCCACGGACAACCCTATGGCTACACCTTC. J is TRBJ1-2 and V is TRBV14; tentative D call: TRBD1 (5 bases). Germline V CDR1 and CDR2: SGHDN, FVKESK. The V end was cut by 3 bases, the J end by 4 bases, with 9 bases between. The CDR3 runs 13 residues. Full variable domain (rest looked up from reference TRBV14 and TRBJ1-2): EAGVTQFPSHSVIEKGQTVTLRCDPISGHDNLYWYRRVMGKEIKFLLHFVKESKQDESGMPNNRFLAERTGGTYSTLKVQPAELEDSGVYFCASSHGQPYGYTFGSGTRLTVV.

This clone was observed a handful of times. The rearrangement links TRBV28 to TRBJ2-7, with 12 bases lining up with TRBD2. The CDR3 consists of 16 residues. Germline CDR1 is MDHEN and CDR2 is SYDVKM. J lost 7 bases, V lost 7 bases, and 14 bases had no gene match. CDR3 in amino acids: CASTLKSLAGGGEQYF. CDR3 in DNA: TGTGCCAGCACCCTTAAGAGCCTAGCGGGAGGGGGGGAGCAGTACTTC.

The chain combines TRBV28 with TRBJ2-2; 8 bases map to TRBD1. The CDR3 sequence is 17 residues long. The germline CDR1 and CDR2 sequences are MDHEN and SYDVKM. The junction had 13 bases not matched to a gene; V was cut back by 6 bases and J by 4 bases. CDR3 sequence: CASSPRFGQGSTGELFF. The CDR3 DNA reads TGTGCCAGCAGCCCTCGCTTCGGACAGGGAAGCACCGGGGAGCTGTTTTTT.

The chain links TRBV4-2 to TRBJ2-7; a weak D match, TRBD2 (6 bases). The CDR3 consists of 14 residues. The germline CDR1 and CDR2 sequences are LGHNA and YNFKEQ. The ends were cut back, 6 bases at V and 2 bases at J, with 14 bases in the middle. The CDR3 spells CASSPGLAAYEQYF. Written as DNA, the CDR3 is TGTGCCAGCAGTCCGGGACTCGCCGCCTACGAGCAGTACTTC.

The chain recombines TRBV4-3 with TRBJ1-1, with D unclear. Germline loops: CDR1 LGHNA, CDR2 YSLEER. Trimming removed 0 bases at V and 7 bases at J, with 12 bases between. The CDR3 is made up of 14 amino acids. CDR3 coding DNA: TGCGCCAGCAGCCAAGATAGGACTATCAGTGAAGCTTTCTTT. Translated, it gives CASSQDRTISEAFF.